This TCR beta chain was retrieved from a study of blood T cell repertoires in COVID-19. Study summary: From T cells, B-cell-depleted T cells, or PBMCs came the material, which was cDNA or gDNA.

Per the original data handling: The assay estimated nucleated cells by amplifying reference gene primers. TCRdb's table, derived via immunoSEQ multiplex PCR, lists solely in-frame clones and lacks some. V, J and clone size derive from that table, while D and trimming were established from the DNA sequence. The sample shows hundreds of thousands of clones, about nine tenths of them seen only once. This clone has just a few counts. The source of this sequence is a woman aged 25 to 39 with active or convalescent COVID-19. Sequenced: peripheral blood.

CDR3 residues: CASSIEARRRNEQFF. The CDR3 DNA reads TGTGCCAGTAGTATAGAGGCTCGGCGGCGGAATGAGCAGTTCTTC. This sequence joins TRBV19 and TRBJ2-1; no clear D gene. Germline values: CDR1 LNHDA, CDR2 SQIVND (reference sequence). The CDR3 is 15 amino acids. Trimming pared 0 bases from V and 7 bases from J, leaving 13 bases between.